This T cell receptor beta chain was found in a study of T cells in Graves' hyperthyroidism and ophthalmopathy. Whole-study context: Peripheral blood collection took place at initial diagnosis, before any treatment.

Participants, patients aged 18 to 65, had newly diagnosed hyperthyroidism with a duration under 2 months. A patient was excluded if there was uncontrolled infection, other autoimmune disease, pregnancy or lactation. This clonotype occurred a few times. TCR beta CDR3 sequences were amplified from RNA transcripts. Carried out on the TCR CDR3, a first-round RT-PCR used the HTBI primer set. TCRdb independently ran MiXCR on the multiplex PCR reads; one entry per CDR3 protein. The table shows about 840,000 distinct CDR3 sequences, with 38% occurring only once. Germline V CDR1 and CDR2: SGHRS, YFSETQ. The CDR3 is made up of 14 amino acids. V dropped 4 bases and J dropped 3 bases, with 13 bases sitting between them.

This chain links TRBV5-1 with TRBJ2-5; D remains unclear. Sequencing was done on a sample of blood. This clonotype was obtained from a man aged 18 to 30 with Graves' hyperthyroidism. Written as DNA, the CDR3 is TGCGCCAGCAGCACCGGACGTGGGGAAGAGACCCAGTACTTC. It codes for CASSTGRGEETQYF.